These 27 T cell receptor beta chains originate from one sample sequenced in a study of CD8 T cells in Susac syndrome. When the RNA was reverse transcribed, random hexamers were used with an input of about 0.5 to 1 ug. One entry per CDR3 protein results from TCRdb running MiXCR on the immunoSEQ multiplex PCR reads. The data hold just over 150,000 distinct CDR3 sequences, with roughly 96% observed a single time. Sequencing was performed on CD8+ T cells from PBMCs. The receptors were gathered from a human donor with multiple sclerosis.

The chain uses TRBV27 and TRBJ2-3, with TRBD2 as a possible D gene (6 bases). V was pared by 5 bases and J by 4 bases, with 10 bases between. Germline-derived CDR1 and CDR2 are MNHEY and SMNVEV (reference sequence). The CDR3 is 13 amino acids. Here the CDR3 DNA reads TGTGCCAGCAGTCGGGGGTGGGCAGATACGCAGTATTTT. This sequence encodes CASSRGWADTQYF.

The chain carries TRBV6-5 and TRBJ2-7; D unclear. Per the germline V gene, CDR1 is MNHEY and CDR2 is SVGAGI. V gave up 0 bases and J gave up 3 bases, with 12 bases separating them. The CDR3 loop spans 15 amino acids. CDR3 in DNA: TGTGCCAGCAGTTACTCGATAGGCTCCCGCTACGAGCAGTACGTC. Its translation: CASSYSIGSRYEQYV.

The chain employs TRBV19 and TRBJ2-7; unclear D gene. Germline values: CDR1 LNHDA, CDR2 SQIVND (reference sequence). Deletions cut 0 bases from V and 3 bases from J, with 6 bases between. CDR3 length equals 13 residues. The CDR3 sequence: CASSIDGNYEQYF. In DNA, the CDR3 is TGTGCCAGTAGTATAGACGGCAACTACGAGCAGTACTTC.

CDR3 in DNA: TGCAGTGCTAGAGATCCTCTAGCGGGGGGCCCCTACGAGCAGTACTTC. Encoded protein: CSARDPLAGGPYEQYF. The V call is TRBV20-1, the J call TRBJ2-7; 11 nucleotides line up with TRBD2. The CDR3 totals 16 residues. V shed 0 bases and J 2 bases; nucleotides not matched to a gene: 6. Germline V gene lookup returns CDR1 DFQATT and CDR2 SNEGSKA (reference sequence).

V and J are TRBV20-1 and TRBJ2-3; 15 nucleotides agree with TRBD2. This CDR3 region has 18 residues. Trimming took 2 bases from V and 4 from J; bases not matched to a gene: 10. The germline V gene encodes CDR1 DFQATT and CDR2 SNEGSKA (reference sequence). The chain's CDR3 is CSARHSGTSGGRSDTQYF. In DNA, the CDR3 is TGCAGTGCTAGACACAGCGGGACTAGCGGGGGGAGATCAGATACGCAGTATTTT.

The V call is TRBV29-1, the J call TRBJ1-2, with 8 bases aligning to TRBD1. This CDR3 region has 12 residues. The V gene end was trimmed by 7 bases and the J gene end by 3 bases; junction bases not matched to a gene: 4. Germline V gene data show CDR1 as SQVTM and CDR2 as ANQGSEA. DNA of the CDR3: TGCAGCGGGGGACAGGAGGACTATGGCTACACCTTC. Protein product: CSGGQEDYGYTF.

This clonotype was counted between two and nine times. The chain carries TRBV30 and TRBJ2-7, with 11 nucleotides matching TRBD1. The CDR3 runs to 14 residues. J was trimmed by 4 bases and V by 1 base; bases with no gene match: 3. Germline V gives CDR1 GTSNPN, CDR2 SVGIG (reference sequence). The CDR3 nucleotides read TGTGCCTGGAGTGCCGGACAGGGGGCTTACGAGCAGTACTTC. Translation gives CAWSAGQGAYEQYF. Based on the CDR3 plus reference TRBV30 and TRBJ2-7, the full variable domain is SQTIHQWPATLVQPVGSPLSLECTVEGTSNPNLYWYRQAAGRGLQLLFYSVGIGQISSEVPQNLSASRPQDRQFILSSKKLLLSDSGFYLCAWSAGQGAYEQYFGPGTRLTVT.

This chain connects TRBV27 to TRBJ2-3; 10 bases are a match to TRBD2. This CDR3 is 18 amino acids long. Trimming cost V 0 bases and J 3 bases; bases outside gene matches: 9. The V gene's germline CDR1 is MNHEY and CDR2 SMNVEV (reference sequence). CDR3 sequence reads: CASSLSPLAGVGTDTQYF. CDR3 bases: TGTGCCAGCAGTTTATCGCCCCTAGCGGGGGTAGGAACAGATACGCAGTATTTT.

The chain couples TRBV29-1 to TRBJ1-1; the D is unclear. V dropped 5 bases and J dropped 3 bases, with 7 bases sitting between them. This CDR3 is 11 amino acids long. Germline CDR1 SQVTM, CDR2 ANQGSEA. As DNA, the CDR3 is TGCAGCGTTCCTGCCGACACTGAAGCTTTCTTT. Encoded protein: CSVPADTEAFF.

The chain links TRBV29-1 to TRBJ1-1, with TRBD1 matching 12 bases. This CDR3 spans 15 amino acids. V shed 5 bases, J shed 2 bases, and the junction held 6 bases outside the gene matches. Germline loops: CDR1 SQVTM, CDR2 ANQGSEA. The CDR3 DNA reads TGCAGCGTTACAGGGACAGGGGGCGGAAACACTGAAGCTTTCTTT. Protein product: CSVTGTGGGNTEAFF.

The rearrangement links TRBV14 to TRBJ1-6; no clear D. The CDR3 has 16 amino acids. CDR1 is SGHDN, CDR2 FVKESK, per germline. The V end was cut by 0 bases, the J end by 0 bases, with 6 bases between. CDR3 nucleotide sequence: TGTGCCAGCAGCCAAGATTCCTACTCCTATAATTCACCCCTCCACTTT. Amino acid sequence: CASSQDSYSYNSPLHF. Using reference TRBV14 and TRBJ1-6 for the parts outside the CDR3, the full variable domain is EAGVTQFPSHSVIEKGQTVTLRCDPISGHDNLYWYRRVMGKEIKFLLHFVKESKQDESGMPNNRFLAERTGGTYSTLKVQPAELEDSGVYFCASSQDSYSYNSPLHFGNGTRLTVT.

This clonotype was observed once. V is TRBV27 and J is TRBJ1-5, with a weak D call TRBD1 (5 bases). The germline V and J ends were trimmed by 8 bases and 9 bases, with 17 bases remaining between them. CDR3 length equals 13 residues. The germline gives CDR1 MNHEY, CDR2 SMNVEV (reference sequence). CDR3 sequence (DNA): TGTGCCAGCTCCCTAAGGGGCCTTCGGCCCCAGCATTTT. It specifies CASSLRGLRPQHF.

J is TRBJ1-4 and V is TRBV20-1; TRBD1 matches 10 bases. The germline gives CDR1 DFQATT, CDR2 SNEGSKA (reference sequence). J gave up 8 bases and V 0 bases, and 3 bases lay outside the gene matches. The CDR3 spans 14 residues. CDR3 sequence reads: CSARDVGQGEKLFF. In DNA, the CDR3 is TGCAGTGCTAGAGATGTGGGACAGGGGGAAAAACTGTTTTTT.

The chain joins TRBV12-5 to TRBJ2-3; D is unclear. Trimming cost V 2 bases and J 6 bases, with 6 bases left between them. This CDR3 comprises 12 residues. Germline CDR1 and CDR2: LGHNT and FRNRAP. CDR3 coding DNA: TGTGCTAGTGGTTTGAGTGGGGATACGCAGTATTTT. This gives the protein CASGLSGDTQYF.

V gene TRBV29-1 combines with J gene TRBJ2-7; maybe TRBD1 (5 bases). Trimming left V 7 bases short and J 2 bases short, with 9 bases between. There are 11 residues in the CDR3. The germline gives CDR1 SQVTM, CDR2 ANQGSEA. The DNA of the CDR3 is TGCAGCGCTGGACAAACCTACGAGCAGTACTTC. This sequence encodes CSAGQTYEQYF.

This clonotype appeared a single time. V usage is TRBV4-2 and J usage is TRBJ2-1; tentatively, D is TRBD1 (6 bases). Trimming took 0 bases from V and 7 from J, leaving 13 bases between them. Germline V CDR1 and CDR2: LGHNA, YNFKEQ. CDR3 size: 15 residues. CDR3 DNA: TGTGCCAGCAGCCAAGATCCCGGACAGAGAAATGAGCAGTTCTTC. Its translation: CASSQDPGQRNEQFF.

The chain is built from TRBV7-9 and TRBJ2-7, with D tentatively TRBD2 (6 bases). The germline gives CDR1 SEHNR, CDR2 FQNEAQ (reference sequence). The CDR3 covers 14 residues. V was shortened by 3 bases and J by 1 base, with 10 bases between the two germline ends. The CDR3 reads CASSLEGKSYEQYV. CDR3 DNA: TGTGCCAGCAGCTTGGAGGGGAAGTCCTACGAGCAGTACGTC.

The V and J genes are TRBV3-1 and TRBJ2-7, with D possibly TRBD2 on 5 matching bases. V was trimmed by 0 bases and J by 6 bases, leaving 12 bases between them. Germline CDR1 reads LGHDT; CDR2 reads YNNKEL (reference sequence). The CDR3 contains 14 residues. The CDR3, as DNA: TGTGCCAGCAGCCAAGATAAAGTACGGGGCGAGCAGTACTTC. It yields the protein CASSQDKVRGEQYF.

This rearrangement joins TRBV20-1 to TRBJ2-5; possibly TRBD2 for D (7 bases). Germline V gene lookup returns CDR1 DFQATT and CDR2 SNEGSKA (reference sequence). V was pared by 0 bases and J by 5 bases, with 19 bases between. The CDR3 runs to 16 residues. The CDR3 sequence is CSARDREGGAWETQYF. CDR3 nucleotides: TGCAGTGCTAGAGATCGGGAAGGGGGGGCCTGGGAGACCCAGTACTTC.

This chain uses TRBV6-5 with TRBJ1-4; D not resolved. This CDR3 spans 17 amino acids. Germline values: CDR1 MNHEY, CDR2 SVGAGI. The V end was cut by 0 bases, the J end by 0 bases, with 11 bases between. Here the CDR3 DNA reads TGTGCCAGCAGTTACTCGATAATGGCTGCAACTAATGAAAAACTGTTTTTT. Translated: CASSYSIMAATNEKLFF.

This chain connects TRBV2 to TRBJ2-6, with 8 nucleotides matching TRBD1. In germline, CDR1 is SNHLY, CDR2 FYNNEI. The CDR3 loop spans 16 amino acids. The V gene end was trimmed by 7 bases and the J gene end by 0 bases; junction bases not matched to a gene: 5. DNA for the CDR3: TGTGCCAGCACCCGGACAGGGCACTCTGGGGCCAACGTCCTGACTTTC. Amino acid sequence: CASTRTGHSGANVLTF.

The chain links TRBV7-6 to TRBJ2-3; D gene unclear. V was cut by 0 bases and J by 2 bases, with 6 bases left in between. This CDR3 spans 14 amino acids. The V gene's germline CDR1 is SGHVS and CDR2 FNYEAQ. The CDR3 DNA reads TGTGCCAGCAGCTTAGCCCCGCACACAGATACGCAGTATTTT. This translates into CASSLAPHTDTQYF.

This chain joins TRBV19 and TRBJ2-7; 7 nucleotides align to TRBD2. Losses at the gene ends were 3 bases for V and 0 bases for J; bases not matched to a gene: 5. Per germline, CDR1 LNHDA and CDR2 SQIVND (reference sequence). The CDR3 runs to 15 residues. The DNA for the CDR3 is TGTGCCAGTAGTATGGGAGCGGGGTCCTCCTACGAGCAGTACTTC. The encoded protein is CASSMGAGSSYEQYF.

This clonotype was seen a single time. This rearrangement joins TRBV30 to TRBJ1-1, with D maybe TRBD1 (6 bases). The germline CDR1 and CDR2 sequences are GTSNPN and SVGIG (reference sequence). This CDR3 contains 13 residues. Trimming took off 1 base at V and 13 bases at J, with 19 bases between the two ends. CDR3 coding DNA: TGTGCCTGGAGTGCCCGCGGGGGCAGGGAGGGTTTCTTT. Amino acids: CAWSARGGREGFF.

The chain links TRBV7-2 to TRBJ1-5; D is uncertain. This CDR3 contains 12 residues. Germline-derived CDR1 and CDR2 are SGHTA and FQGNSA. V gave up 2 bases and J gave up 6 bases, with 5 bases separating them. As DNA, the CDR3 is TGTGCCAGCAGCTTAACCAGTCAGCCCCAGCATTTT. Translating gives CASSLTSQPQHF.

CDR3 nucleotides: TGTGCCAGCAGTTCCGGGACACAGAATCAGCCCCAGCATTTT. Encoded protein: CASSSGTQNQPQHF. The V gene is TRBV12-3 or TRBV12-4, the J gene TRBJ1-5; D may be TRBD1 (6 bases). Trimming pared 4 bases from V and 4 bases from J, leaving 11 bases between. CDR3 length: 14 residues.

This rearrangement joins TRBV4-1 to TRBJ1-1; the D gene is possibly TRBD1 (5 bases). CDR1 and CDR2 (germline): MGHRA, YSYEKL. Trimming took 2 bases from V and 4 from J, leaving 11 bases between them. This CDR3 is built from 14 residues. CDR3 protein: CASSQSLGGTEAFF. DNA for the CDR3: TGCGCCAGCAGCCAATCTCTGGGGGGCACTGAAGCTTTCTTT.